The 22 T cell receptor beta chains below come from one sample, sequenced in a study of blood T cells in healthy people across ages. With a J-beta primer mix and a sample-barcoded 5' primer, a second PCR ran about 6 to 11 cycles. TCRdb independently ran MiXCR on the 5' RACE reads; one entry per CDR3 protein. The data contain 1.8 million or so distinct CDR3 sequences, more than 35% of them seen just once; the ten biggest clones take up under 30%. The material sequenced was blood. These receptors came from a human donor in good health.

V is TRBV27 and J is TRBJ2-7; tentatively, D is TRBD1 (5 bases). TRBJ2-5 explains the end of the DNA better; the J call may be wrong. Per the germline V gene, CDR1 is MNHEY and CDR2 is SMNVEV (reference sequence). There are 14 residues in the CDR3. CDR3 coding DNA: TGTGCCAGCAGTTCCCAGGGTTTGAGTGAGACCCAGTACTTC. Translated, it gives CASSSQGLSETQYF.

A few counts support this clonotype. The chain couples TRBV13 to TRBJ2-7; D is unresolved. Looked up from germline, CDR1 is PRHDT and CDR2 is FYEKMQ (reference sequence). V was trimmed by 5 bases and J by 6 bases, leaving 11 bases between them. The CDR3 runs to 12 residues. CDR3 in amino acids: CASSATSTEQYF. CDR3 DNA: TGTGCCAGCAGCGCAACGTCTACCGAGCAGTACTTC. Full variable domain (outside the CDR3, taken from reference TRBV13 and TRBJ2-7): AAGVIQSPRHLIKEKRETATLKCYPIPRHDTVYWYQQGPGQDPQFLISFYEKMQSDKGSIPDRFSAQQFSDYHSELNMSSLELGDSALYFCASSATSTEQYFGPGTRLTVT.

Written as DNA, the CDR3 is TGTGCCAGCAGCCGATACAGGACAGGGATAATCATGAACACTGAAGCTTTCTTT. It specifies CASSRYRTGIIMNTEAFF. This chain links TRBV14 with TRBJ1-1, with 8 bases fitting TRBD1. V gave up 4 bases and J gave up 0 bases; unmatched junction bases: 13. Germline loops: CDR1 SGHDN, CDR2 FVKESK. The CDR3 is 18 residues long.

This clonotype was seen many times. The chain carries TRBV7-9 and TRBJ2-7; tentatively, D is TRBD1 or TRBD2 (5 bases each). This CDR3 has 13 residues. Trimming removed 6 bases at V and 2 bases at J, with 11 bases between. The V gene's germline CDR1 is SEHNR and CDR2 FQNEAQ (reference sequence). CDR3 nucleotide sequence: TGTGCCAGCAGTCCCATGGGGGCCTACGAGCAGTACTTC. It yields the protein CASSPMGAYEQYF. The variable domain in full, with the rest retrieved from reference TRBV7-9 and TRBJ2-7, is DTGVSQNPRHKITKRGQNVTFRCDPISEHNRLYWYRQTLGQGPEFLTYFQNEAQLEKSRLLSDRFSAERPKGSFSTLEIQRTEQGDSAMYLCASSPMGAYEQYFGPGTRLTVT.

This clonotype was observed a few times. V is TRBV15 and J is TRBJ2-2; no firm D call. Germline CDR1 is LNHNV and CDR2 is YYDKDF (reference sequence). The ends were cut back, 2 bases at V and 2 bases at J, with 6 bases in the middle. The CDR3 has 14 residues. CDR3 loop: CATSRTENTGELFF. In nucleotides, the CDR3 is TGTGCCACCAGCAGAACAGAAAACACCGGGGAGCTGTTTTTT.

This chain links TRBV2 with TRBJ1-2; tentative D call: TRBD1 (6 bases). The CDR3 sequence is 12 residues long. The germline V and J ends were trimmed by 7 bases and 8 bases, with 14 bases remaining between them. Germline CDR1 and CDR2: SNHLY and FYNNEI. CDR3 sequence reads: CASTEQGHGYTF. For the CDR3, the DNA is TGTGCCAGCACCGAGCAGGGGCACGGCTACACCTTC.

V and J are TRBV20-1 and TRBJ2-5; the D gene could be TRBD1 or TRBD2 (6 bases each). V was clipped by 7 bases and J by 1 base, with 10 bases between them. Germline CDR1 reads DFQATT; CDR2 reads SNEGSKA (reference sequence). This CDR3 has 12 residues. The CDR3, as DNA: TGCAGTGAAGGGGGGATCCAAGAGACCCAGTACTTC. It specifies CSEGGIQETQYF.

This clonotype was observed a few times. The chain is built from TRBV5-5 and TRBJ2-4, with no clear D. Germline V CDR1 and CDR2: SGHKS, YYEKEE (reference sequence). Trimming cost V 1 base and J 0 bases, with 11 bases left between them. The CDR3 runs 16 residues. CDR3 protein: CASSLYGVLAKNIQYF. The CDR3 region has the DNA TGTGCCAGCAGCTTGTATGGGGTGCTAGCCAAAAACATTCAGTACTTC.

This clonotype was counted at least ten times. This chain links TRBV4-1 with TRBJ2-3, with TRBD1 identical over 8 bases. Germline-derived CDR1 and CDR2 are MGHRA and YSYEKL. The length of the CDR3 is 15 residues. Unmatched junction bases numbered 10, after V lost 4 bases and J lost 7 bases. The CDR3 is CASSPGQGEGYTQYF. The CDR3, as DNA: TGCGCCAGCAGCCCCGGACAGGGCGAGGGGTATACGCAGTATTTT.

The sample holds a few counts of this clonotype. The genes are TRBV5-1 and TRBJ2-7; 7 bases align to TRBD2. The CDR3 runs to 14 residues. Germline CDR1 reads SGHRS; CDR2 reads YFSETQ. V was clipped by 3 bases and J by 3 bases; unmatched bases: 6. The CDR3 DNA reads TGCGCCAGCAGCTCACTAGCGACTAGCTACGAGCAGTACTTC. The encoded protein is CASSSLATSYEQYF.

This clonotype has only a few counts. This chain uses TRBV10-3 with TRBJ1-2, with TRBD1 matching over 7 bases. V trimming: 10 bases; J trimming: 4 bases; junction bases outside the gene matches: 6. Germline V gene sequence: CDR1 ENHRY, CDR2 SYGVKD. The length of the CDR3 is 12 residues. CDR3 in amino acids: CATLGQVYGYTF. The CDR3 DNA follows: TGTGCCACCCTAGGACAGGTCTATGGCTACACCTTC.

The rearrangement joins TRBV5-1 to TRBJ1-2; D is uncertain. The V end was cut by 0 bases, the J end by 4 bases, with 13 bases between. CDR3 size: 15 residues. CDR1 SGHRS and CDR2 YFSETQ come from the germline V gene. In nucleotides, the CDR3 is TGCGCCAGCAGCTTGGACTCAGGTCCCTTCTATGGCTACACCTTC. Protein sequence: CASSLDSGPFYGYTF. Together with reference TRBV5-1 and TRBJ1-2, the CDR3 gives the full variable domain: KAGVTQTPRYLIKTRGQQVTLSCSPISGHRSVSWYQQTPGQGLQFLFEYFSETQRNKGNFPGRFSGRQFSNSRSEMNVSTLELGDSALYLCASSLDSGPFYGYTFGSGTRLTVV.

V is TRBV10-3 and J is TRBJ2-5; D gene unclear. The CDR3 spans 16 residues. The V end was cut by 0 bases, the J end by 7 bases, with 18 bases between. Germline V gene data show CDR1 as ENHRY and CDR2 as SYGVKD. CDR3 DNA: TGTGCCATCAGTGAGTCTTATCCTAGTCCGTTCGGGACCCAGTACTTC. Its translation is CAISESYPSPFGTQYF.

Worth noting for this clonotype: A junction end diverges from the germline sequence, so it may reflect a read error. The gene calls are TRBV4-1 and TRBJ2-3, with TRBD2 identical over 13 bases. This CDR3 contains 18 residues. Germline CDR1 reads MGHRA; CDR2 reads YSYEKL. The CDR3 is CASSQDRTSGGHWDMQYF. The CDR3 DNA is TGCGCCAGCAGCCAAGATAGGACTAGCGGGGGCCACTGGGATATGCAGTATTTT.

The rearrangement links TRBV18 to TRBJ2-7, with no clear D. The J call may be wrong; the DNA end is better matched by TRBJ2-5. The CDR3 runs 14 residues. CDR1 KGHSH and CDR2 LQKENI come from the germline V gene. CDR3 DNA: TGTGCCAGCTCACGATCGGCAATTCAAGAGACCCAGTACTTC. Translated: CASSRSAIQETQYF.

The rearrangement joins TRBV7-9 to TRBJ1-1; maybe TRBD1 (5 bases). V lost 5 bases, J lost 6 bases, and 10 bases lay in between. Per the germline V gene, CDR1 is SEHNR and CDR2 is FQNEAQ (reference sequence). This CDR3 spans 12 amino acids. CDR3 protein: CASSATEAEAFF. CDR3 sequence (DNA): TGTGCCAGCAGCGCGACAGAGGCTGAAGCTTTCTTT.

V and J are TRBV15 and TRBJ2-1, with 10 nucleotides matching TRBD2. The DNA end lines up better with TRBJ2-7; the J call may be wrong. The CDR3 contains 16 residues. The germline V gene encodes CDR1 LNHNV and CDR2 YYDKDF (reference sequence). The CDR3 loop is CATSRVRLAGDNEQYF. CDR3 coding DNA: TGTGCCACCAGCAGAGTTCGGCTAGCGGGGGACAATGAGCAGTACTTC.

A few counts support this clonotype. The genes are TRBV27 and TRBJ2-3; D unclear. The V and J ends lost 2 bases and 6 bases respectively, with 15 bases between them. Per germline, CDR1 MNHEY and CDR2 SMNVEV (reference sequence). This CDR3 region has 15 residues. The chain's CDR3 is CASSLLPLSWDTQYF. The CDR3 region has the DNA TGTGCCAGCAGTTTACTACCATTGTCGTGGGATACGCAGTATTTT.

This clonotype was counted a few times. The V and J genes are TRBV28 and TRBJ2-5; the D gene could be TRBD1 or TRBD2 (5 bases each). CDR3 size: 15 residues. The germline V gene has CDR1 MDHEN and CDR2 SYDVKM. Trimming removed 4 bases at V and 3 bases at J, with 15 bases between. CDR3 in amino acids: CASSSSGTVKETQYF. CDR3 in DNA: TGTGCCAGCAGTTCATCCGGGACGGTCAAAGAGACCCAGTACTTC.

The chain employs TRBV3-1 and TRBJ2-7, with D unresolved. Trimming left V 6 bases short and J 0 bases short, with 21 bases between. The germline V gene encodes CDR1 LGHDT and CDR2 YNNKEL (reference sequence). CDR3 length: 17 amino acids. The CDR3 nucleotides are TGTGCCAGCAGTTACCCCGTCACGGTCCACTCCTCCTACGAGCAGTACTTC. It is translated as CASSYPVTVHSSYEQYF.

The V and J genes are TRBV6-5 and TRBJ2-1, with TRBD1 identical over 7 bases. V shed 6 bases and J 7 bases; nucleotides not matched to a gene: 12. CDR3 size: 15 residues. Germline V gene data show CDR1 as MNHEY and CDR2 as SVGAGI. For the CDR3, the DNA is TGTGCCAGCAGAAGACAGGGCTCTTCCCCTAATGAGCAGTTCTTC. Protein sequence: CASRRQGSSPNEQFF.

This chain uses TRBV14 with TRBJ1-5, with D possibly being TRBD1 (5 bases). The V gene's germline CDR1 is SGHDN and CDR2 FVKESK. This CDR3 comprises 18 residues. V lost 1 base and J lost 0, with 16 bases in between. CDR3 sequence reads: CASSQAKGRGTSNQPQHF. The CDR3 DNA reads TGTGCCAGCAGCCAAGCAAAGGGGAGGGGAACTAGCAATCAGCCCCAGCATTTT. Drawing the rest from reference TRBV14 and TRBJ1-5, the complete variable domain is EAGVTQFPSHSVIEKGQTVTLRCDPISGHDNLYWYRRVMGKEIKFLLHFVKESKQDESGMPNNRFLAERTGGTYSTLKVQPAELEDSGVYFCASSQAKGRGTSNQPQHFGDGTRLSIL.